The 21 T cell receptor beta chains given below trace back to one sample, sequenced in a study of vaccination and CD4 T cells after COVID-19. These receptors lack a known antigen. Sequenced with the Oncomine TCR Beta short-read assay was DNA taken from cultured CD4+ T cells. MiXCR was run by TCRdb on the PCR reads, yielding one entry per CDR3 protein. The sample consists of some 17,000 distinct CDR3 sequences, nearly 50% of them appearing once. Treatment meaning: approximately nine-day PBMC culture with coronavirus spike peptide pools or control peptides (ViraFEST assay). The sample in question was CD4+ T cells from blood, cultured in vitro, obtained before SARS-CoV-2 vaccination. Receptors originate from a human donor who had recovered from COVID-19.

This clonotype has a handful of counts. The chain uses TRBV20-1 and TRBJ1-2; D is unclear. Trimming removed 3 bases from V and 1 base from J, with 9 bases in between. This CDR3 is built from 13 residues. Germline V gene sequence: CDR1 DFQATT, CDR2 SNEGSKA (reference sequence). CDR3 in DNA: TGCAGTGCTAGTGGGCAGAATAACTATGGCTACACCTTC. Protein: CSASGQNNYGYTF.

The chain employs TRBV4-1 and TRBJ1-6, with D possibly matching TRBD1 (5 bases). CDR3 length equals 15 residues. In germline, CDR1 is MGHRA, CDR2 YSYEKL. The V gene lost 4 bases and the J gene lost 5 bases, with 12 bases spanning the gap. The CDR3 DNA reads TGCGCCAGCAGCCGGGACGGAGAAGATAATTCACCCCTCCACTTT. It translates to CASSRDGEDNSPLHF.

This clonotype was recorded only once. This rearrangement joins TRBV10-3 to TRBJ2-1, with unresolved D. CDR1 is ENHRY and CDR2 is SYGVKD in the germline V gene. V shed 5 bases and J shed 5 bases, with 16 bases lying between them. The CDR3 runs to 15 residues. CDR3 DNA: TGTGCCATCAGTCACACCGGGCACAATAACAATGAGCAGTTCTTC. As protein: CAISHTGHNNNEQFF.

Only a few counts were recorded for this clonotype. The gene calls are TRBV24-1 and TRBJ1-1, with D hard to call. Trimming pared 10 bases from V and 4 bases from J, leaving 15 bases between. The length of the CDR3 is 13 residues. From germline, CDR1 is KGHDR and CDR2 SFDVKD. The CDR3 loop reads CATFDASGTEAFF. CDR3 DNA sequence: TGTGCCACTTTTGACGCCTCGGGCACTGAAGCTTTCTTT.

The rearrangement uses TRBV5-1 and TRBJ1-1, with no clear D. Germline V gene data show CDR1 as SGHRS and CDR2 as YFSETQ. This CDR3 spans 14 amino acids. Between the trimmed V and J ends, which lost 4 bases and 1 base, there was a span of 11 bases. In DNA form, the CDR3 reads TGCGCCAGCAGCCTCACCCGCCGGAACACTGAAGCTTTCTTT. The encoded protein is CASSLTRRNTEAFF.

The V and J genes are TRBV6-5 and TRBJ2-5, with D uncertain. The CDR3 is made up of 12 amino acids. Germline CDR1 is MNHEY and CDR2 is SVGAGI. Trimming took off 0 bases at V and 3 bases at J, with 2 bases between the two ends. This CDR3 is CASSYSKETQYF. Written as DNA, the CDR3 is TGTGCCAGCAGTTACTCCAAAGAGACCCAGTACTTC.

This clonotype was found a few times. The chain combines TRBV7-6 with TRBJ2-3; a possible D gene is TRBD1 (6 bases). Germline V gene data show CDR1 as SGHVS and CDR2 as FNYEAQ. Trimming took off 5 bases at V and 4 bases at J, with 16 bases between the two ends. The CDR3 spans 15 residues. The CDR3 region is CASSILTGLADTQYF. The CDR3 nucleotides are TGTGCCAGCAGCATACTAACAGGGTTGGCAGATACGCAGTATTTT.

The chain joins TRBV27 to TRBJ2-1; TRBD2 matches 12 bases. This CDR3 spans 15 amino acids. With V trimmed by 7 bases and J by 1 base, 2 bases remained unmatched. Germline V gene sequence: CDR1 MNHEY, CDR2 SMNVEV (reference sequence). The CDR3 sequence is CASNLAGGSYNEQFF. The CDR3, as DNA: TGTGCCAGCAACCTAGCGGGGGGGTCCTACAATGAGCAGTTCTTC.

There are a few counts of this clonotype. This chain connects TRBV7-3 to TRBJ2-3; D may be TRBD1 or TRBD2 (6 bases each). CDR1 and CDR2 (germline): SGHTA, FQGTGA. Deletions cut 3 bases from V and 4 bases from J, with 14 bases between. The CDR3 spans 15 residues. The CDR3 DNA sequence: TGTGCCAGCAGCTTGCGGGGACAAGGTGCAGATACGCAGTATTTT. Amino acid sequence: CASSLRGQGADTQYF.

This clonotype was detected only once. The chain joins TRBV7-9 to TRBJ2-7; TRBD1 or TRBD2 may be the D gene (7 bases each). V was shortened by 5 bases and J by 2 bases, with 16 bases between the two germline ends. The CDR3 totals 15 residues. Germline CDR1 SEHNR, CDR2 FQNEAQ (reference sequence). CDR3: CASSPRQGGAYEQYF. CDR3 coding DNA: TGTGCCAGCAGCCCTAGGCAGGGGGGGGCCTACGAGCAGTACTTC.

With regard to this clonotype: Sequence at one end of the junction differs from germline and may be a read error. The chain is built from TRBV6-1 and TRBJ1-2; no clear D. The CDR3 loop spans 16 amino acids. Per the germline V gene, CDR1 is MNHNS and CDR2 is SASEGT. The CDR3 protein is CASSESFNDPNYGYTF. CDR3 sequence (DNA): TGTGCCAGCAGTGAAAGTTTCAATGACCCTAACTATGGCTACACCTTT.

This CDR3 is CASSRTTGAWPGAFF. DNA of the CDR3: TGTGCCAGCAGTCGAACGACAGGGGCCTGGCCCGGAGCTTTCTTT. This chain uses TRBV27 with TRBJ1-1; 8 bases line up with TRBD1. CDR1 is MNHEY and CDR2 is SMNVEV in the germline V gene (reference sequence). V gave up 5 bases and J gave up 10 bases; unmatched junction bases: 15. CDR3 length: 15 amino acids.

This clonotype was counted between two and nine times. The rearrangement uses TRBV20-1 and TRBJ2-5; no reliable D call. V lost 5 bases and J 1 base, leaving 8 bases between the germline ends. Germline V gives CDR1 DFQATT, CDR2 SNEGSKA (reference sequence). The CDR3 is made up of 12 amino acids. The CDR3, as DNA: TGCAGTGCTCGACTGATCCAAGAGACCCAGTACTTC. Translation gives CSARLIQETQYF.

This chain links TRBV19 with TRBJ2-7; D uncertain. Germline V gene lookup returns CDR1 LNHDA and CDR2 SQIVND (reference sequence). Between the trimmed V and J ends, which lost 4 bases and 2 bases, there was a span of 9 bases. This CDR3 is 13 amino acids long. The CDR3 sequence is CASSRPFPYEQYF. The CDR3 DNA reads as TGTGCCAGTAGTAGACCCTTTCCCTACGAGCAGTACTTC.

This clonotype appeared a few times. V gene TRBV7-3 combines with J gene TRBJ1-5; 7 nucleotides line up with TRBD1. V shed 5 bases, J shed 0 bases, and the junction held 13 bases outside the gene matches. The CDR3 runs 18 residues. Germline V gene data show CDR1 as SGHTA and CDR2 as FQGTGA. The chain's CDR3 is CASSRKRRGQVSNQPQHF. CDR3 DNA sequence: TGTGCCAGCAGCCGGAAAAGGAGAGGACAGGTTAGCAATCAGCCCCAGCATTTT. Together with reference TRBV7-3 and TRBJ1-5, the CDR3 gives the full variable domain: GAGVSQTPSNKVTEKGKYVELRCDPISGHTALYWYRQSLGQGPEFLIYFQGTGAADDSGLPNDRFFAVRPEGSVSTLKIQRTERGDSAVYLCASSRKRRGQVSNQPQHFGDGTRLSIL.

The chain uses TRBV20-1 and TRBJ1-2; TRBD1 is a possible D gene (6 bases). Germline V CDR1 and CDR2: DFQATT, SNEGSKA (reference sequence). The CDR3 is 13 residues long. V shed 2 bases and J shed 9 bases, with 16 bases lying between them. CDR3 amino acids: CSARTPGTLSYTF. CDR3 bases: TGCAGTGCTAGAACCCCGGGGACACTGAGCTACACCTTC.

This clonotype has a single count. The chain uses TRBV5-6 and TRBJ1-1; D is unclear. The length of the CDR3 is 15 residues. Between the trimmed V and J ends, which lost 2 bases and 0 bases, there was a span of 11 bases. The germline V gene has CDR1 SGHDT and CDR2 YYEEEE. The CDR3 DNA reads as TGTGCCAGCAGCTTCCTGGCCATCATGAACACTGAAGCTTTCTTT. Translated, it gives CASSFLAIMNTEAFF.

The genes are TRBV2 and TRBJ2-7, with 10 bases matching TRBD1. From germline, CDR1 is SNHLY and CDR2 FYNNEI. The CDR3 covers 14 residues. J lost 4 bases, V lost 4 bases, and 4 bases had no gene match. The CDR3: CASSGRDRGYEQYF. The DNA for the CDR3 is TGTGCCAGCAGTGGCCGGGACAGGGGTTACGAGCAGTACTTC.

The chain carries TRBV7-2 and TRBJ1-1, with a tentative D call TRBD1 (6 bases). There are 16 residues in the CDR3. CDR1 and CDR2 from the germline V gene are SGHTA and FQGNSA. The V end was cut by 5 bases, the J end by 4 bases, with 20 bases between. In DNA, the CDR3 is TGTGCCAGCAGCCCAAGCCGGGGGCGGTGGGGCACTGAAGCTTTCTTT. This translates into CASSPSRGRWGTEAFF.

The chain has TRBV6-2 or TRBV6-3 and TRBJ2-7; 11 nucleotides align to TRBD1. The CDR3 is 16 residues long. Per germline, CDR1 MNHEY and CDR2 SVGEGT. V lost 7 bases to trimming and J lost 6 bases; unmatched junction nucleotides: 14. As DNA, the CDR3 is TGTGCCAGCACCTTAACCGGGACAGGGGGGCGAGGCGAGCAGTACTTC. It yields the protein CASTLTGTGGRGEQYF.

The table lists this clonotype with a few counts. The chain has TRBV7-2 and TRBJ1-2, with D unresolved. The CDR3 is 14 amino acids. Trimming took 1 base from V and 3 from J, leaving 9 bases between them. Germline-derived CDR1 and CDR2 are SGHTA and FQGNSA. The CDR3 is CASSLGAADYGYTF. The CDR3 nucleotides are TGTGCCAGCAGCTTAGGTGCAGCGGACTATGGCTACACCTTC.